This TCR beta chain emerged from a study of T cells in Graves' hyperthyroidism and ophthalmopathy. Broader study findings: Most thyroid-expanded clonotypes above 0.001 were also found in blood.

Patients aged 18 to 65 had newly diagnosed hyperthyroidism that had lasted under 2 months. On this clonotype itself: Its antigen is not known.

There were TCR beta CDR3 regions amplified from RNA transcripts. Initially, a first-round RT-PCR of the TCR CDR3 employed the HTBI primer set. A single record per CDR3 protein comes from TCRdb applying MiXCR to the multiplex PCR reads. The data contain hundreds of thousands of distinct CDR3 sequences, around 13% of them seen just once; the ten biggest clones take up roughly 10%. The germline V and J ends were trimmed by 4 bases and 6 bases, with 15 bases remaining between them. Germline CDR1 and CDR2: MNHNS and SASEGT. The CDR3 has 15 amino acids. The rearrangement joins TRBV6-1 to TRBJ2-2, with TRBD1 as a possible D gene (7 bases). Sample: blood. The clonotype was recovered from a woman aged 18-30 years with Graves' hyperthyroidism. The CDR3 reads CASSAAGGGSGELFF. CDR3 nucleotide sequence: TGTGCCAGCAGTGCTGCAGGGGGAGGATCCGGGGAGCTGTTTTTT.